This TCR beta chain was obtained from a study of blood T cell repertoires in COVID-19. Turning to the study itself: PBMCs, B-cell-depleted T cells, or T cells provided the cDNA or gDNA that made up the material.

The study drew participants aged about 18 to 90 years from some 25 US areas. A COVID-19 case was met by exposed participants within 2 weeks before study entry. Germline V gives CDR1 SGHDN, CDR2 FVKESK. V lost 3 bases, J lost 6 bases, and 12 bases lay in between. CDR3 size: 13 residues. Assay used: immunoSEQ multiplex PCR; TCRdb lists only in-frame clones, some missing. In the table there are 150,000 or so clones, around 90% of which are singletons. The rearrangement links TRBV14 to TRBJ2-7, with D possibly being TRBD1 (5 bases). The specimen sequenced was PBMCs or T cells enriched from blood (not recorded which). This receptor was identified in a woman aged 40 to 50 who had been exposed to COVID-19. The CDR3 coding sequence is TGTGCCAGCAGCCAGGAATTAACAGGCGAGCAGTACTTC. Its protein product is CASSQELTGEQYF.